The 15 T cell receptor beta chains reported below all come from one sample, sequenced in a study of T cell repertoires in cytomegalovirus infection (dated 2019 in TCRdb). Their cognate antigens are unknown. Interpreted using the paper, the treatment or condition label stands for: in vitro stimulation with specific CMV peptide epitopes to enrich CMV-specific T cells. Sequencing used an Illumina HiSeq 1500. The raw public reads went through TCRdb reprocessing: fastp at Q25, MiXCR clone calling, in-frame beta chains kept. For every CDR3 protein sequence, its rows merge into one entry that carries the most common genes and DNA. In all, the sample holds some 920,000 distinct CDR3 sequences, and roughly 30% of those were seen once. The ten largest clonotypes hold 13% of the sample. The source was cultured CD8+ T cells from PBMCs, collected from culture after CMV antigen stimulation. These receptors were taken from a human donor in good health (CMV status not recorded). Some clones in this sample may be carry-over from other donors' samples.

CDR3 nucleotides: TGTGCCAGCAGTTACACAGGGGTTGGTGGCTACACCTTC. Its translation is CASSYTGVGGYTF. The chain is built from TRBV6-6 and TRBJ1-2, with 7 bases lining up with TRBD1. The CDR3 length is 13 residues. Germline V gene lookup returns CDR1 MNHNY and CDR2 SVGAGI (reference sequence). Germline trimming cut 2 bases from V and 7 bases from J; bases unmatched to any gene: 4.

J is TRBJ1-2 and V is TRBV27; D may be TRBD1 (6 bases). CDR3 length equals 12 residues. The germline gives CDR1 MNHEY, CDR2 SMNVEV (reference sequence). The germline V and J ends were trimmed by 3 bases and 7 bases, with 9 bases remaining between them. CDR3 region: CASSFGGSGYTF. The CDR3 nucleotides are TGTGCCAGCAGTTTCGGGGGCTCTGGCTACACCTTC.

J is TRBJ1-2 and V is TRBV4-1; 9 positions agree with TRBD1. V lost 2 bases and J lost 4; bases outside the gene matches: 5. Germline values: CDR1 MGHRA, CDR2 YSYEKL. This CDR3 has 15 amino acids. Here the CDR3 reads CASSQLQGASYGYTF. CDR3 nucleotides: TGCGCCAGCAGCCAACTACAGGGGGCTAGCTATGGCTACACCTTC.

The table lists this clonotype with a few counts. The chain employs TRBV7-9 and TRBJ1-2, with D possibly TRBD1 on 5 matching bases. Germline CDR1 SEHNR, CDR2 FQNEAQ (reference sequence). V was pared by 2 bases and J by 6 bases, with 13 bases between. The CDR3 covers 14 residues. In DNA form, the CDR3 reads TGTGCCAGCAGCTTACAGGGAGGTCTCGATGGCTACACCTTC. This encodes CASSLQGGLDGYTF. The full variable domain, in which reference TRBV7-9 and TRBJ1-2 provide the parts outside the CDR3, is DTGVSQNPRHKITKRGQNVTFRCDPISEHNRLYWYRQTLGQGPEFLTYFQNEAQLEKSRLLSDRFSAERPKGSFSTLEIQRTEQGDSAMYLCASSLQGGLDGYTFGSGTRLTVV.

The chain is built from TRBV7-4 and TRBJ2-1, with TRBD2 matching over 11 bases. Germline V CDR1 and CDR2: SGHVT, SQSDAQ. CDR3 size: 16 residues. V dropped 5 bases and J dropped 7; count of bases not matched to a gene: 10. The CDR3 here is CASSVETSGGGNEQFF. The CDR3 nucleotides are TGTGCCAGCAGCGTCGAAACTAGCGGGGGCGGTAATGAGCAGTTCTTC.

With regard to this clonotype: Germline is not matched at one junction end, which may reflect a read error. The CDR3 is CASSVGGGERTDTQYF. The CDR3, as DNA: TGTGCCAGCAGCGTAGGGGGCGGGGAACGCACAGATACGCAGTATTTT. This sequence joins TRBV13 and TRBJ2-3; TRBD1 is a possible D gene (7 bases). The germline V gene has CDR1 PRHDT and CDR2 FYEKMQ (reference sequence). This CDR3 has 16 residues.

A word on this clonotype: Relative to the germline gene, one junction end is altered; a read error may explain this. This chain links TRBV7-9 with TRBJ1-4, with no clear D. Germline values: CDR1 SEHNR, CDR2 FQNEAQ (reference sequence). The CDR3 runs to 12 residues. CDR3 in amino acids: CAGSLGGPKLFF. The CDR3 DNA follows: TGTGCCGGCAGCTTGGGTGGACCCAAACTGTTTTTT.

This sequence joins TRBV18 and TRBJ1-2; D unresolved. The CDR3 length is 17 residues. Germline assignment: CDR1 KGHSH and CDR2 LQKENI. Trimming left V 1 base short and J 2 bases short, with 17 bases between. The DNA of the CDR3 is TGTGCCAGCTCACCACAAGGCACAACCCCGGCGAACTATGGCTACACCTTC. This translates into CASSPQGTTPANYGYTF.

V is TRBV6-5 and J is TRBJ2-1, with 7 bases fitting TRBD1. The CDR3 covers 15 residues. Germline lookup yields CDR1 MNHEY and CDR2 SVGAGI. After removal of 2 bases from V and 4 bases from J, the junction contained 5 bases not matched to a gene. For the CDR3, the DNA is TGTGCCAGCAGTTACACCCGGACAGGTTACAATGAGCAGTTCTTC. Residues: CASSYTRTGYNEQFF.

This clonotype was observed a few times. V usage is TRBV7-9 and J usage is TRBJ2-6; 7 bases are shared with TRBD2. CDR1 and CDR2 from the germline V gene are SEHNR and FQNEAQ (reference sequence). The trim removed 4 bases at V and 1 base at J, leaving 13 bases unmatched. CDR3 size: 19 residues. The CDR3 DNA follows: TGTGCCAGCAGCTCTAGGGAGGGGTCGGGGAATTCTGGGGCCAACGTCCTGACTTTC. Translated, it gives CASSSREGSGNSGANVLTF.

This chain connects TRBV23-1 to TRBJ2-6; 8 bases are a match to TRBD1. TRBV23-1 is identified as an open reading frame with a role that is uncertain. This CDR3 has 18 amino acids. The junction had 7 bases not matched to a gene; V was cut back by 3 bases and J by 0 bases. The CDR3 region is CASSHHGQGFSGANVLTF. Written as DNA, the CDR3 is TGCGCCAGCAGTCATCATGGACAGGGATTCTCTGGGGCCAACGTCCTGACTTTC.

V gene TRBV5-8 combines with J gene TRBJ2-3; 8 bases line up with TRBD1. The CDR3 runs 16 residues. Looked up from germline, CDR1 is SGHTS and CDR2 is YDEGEE. J lost 5 bases, V lost 3 bases, and 11 bases had no gene match. CDR3 in amino acids: CASSSGLRGLGDTQYF. The DNA for the CDR3 is TGTGCCAGCAGCTCGGGCCTCAGGGGGCTAGGAGATACGCAGTATTTT.

As concerns this clonotype: One junction end does not reproduce the germline sequence, and a read error may be involved. The chain couples TRBV6-5 to TRBJ1-4, with 10 bases aligning to TRBD1. The length of the CDR3 is 14 residues. Germline V gene lookup returns CDR1 MNHEY and CDR2 SVGAGI. CDR3 in amino acids: CVSSATGGDEKLFF. The CDR3 DNA sequence: TGTGTCAGCAGCGCGACAGGGGGCGATGAAAAACTGTTTTTT.

About this clonotype: The junction does not match germline at one end; this may be a read error. This chain connects TRBV7-4 to TRBJ1-2, with 8 bases identical to TRBD1. The CDR3 covers 15 residues. Germline CDR1 is SGHVT and CDR2 is SQSDAQ. CDR3 nucleotide sequence: TGTACCAGCAGCAATCTCACGGACAGGGCCGGGGGCTACACCTTC. Translated: CTSSNLTDRAGGYTF.

V is TRBV2 and J is TRBJ2-1, with a weak D call TRBD1 (6 bases). The CDR3 totals 14 residues. The V end was cut by 9 bases, the J end by 3 bases, with 15 bases between. The germline V gene encodes CDR1 SNHLY and CDR2 FYNNEI. CDR3 DNA: TGTGCCAGGATACCAGGGGCTGGCTACAATGAGCAGTTCTTC. Translation gives CARIPGAGYNEQFF. The whole variable domain, filled in from reference TRBV2 and TRBJ2-1, reads EPEVTQTPSHQVTQMGQEVILRCVPISNHLYFYWYRQILGQKVEFLVSFYNNEISEKSEIFDDQFSVERPDGSNFTLKIRSTKLEDSAMYFCARIPGAGYNEQFFGPGTRLTVL.